What follows is one T cell receptor (beta chain) and its context. The antigen is unknown. CDR3 length: 14 amino acids. Germline-derived CDR1 and CDR2 are SEHNR and FQNEAQ (reference sequence). The data were obtained in a study of monozygotic twins with inflammatory bowel disease. Used for each TCR library was approximately 3.5 ug of total RNA. Per individual sample, eight separate reactions were used to make cDNA. UMIs were attached via template switching, each with a 6-nucleotide sample barcode. TCRdb re-called the 5' RACE reads and catalogs CDR3 proteins one per entry, DNA excluded. The table lists 400,000 to 500,000 distinct CDR3 sequences, with under 3% in the top ten. Study findings and constraints: The analysis yielded no support for one strong signal or clonotype associated with IBD.

Input material: blood. This TCR was recovered from a human donor with ulcerative colitis or Crohn's disease, or a healthy co-twin of an affected twin (not recorded which). This chain connects TRBV7-9 to TRBJ2-2. The CDR3 loop is CASSLRMLSGELFF.